This section outlines one T cell receptor (beta chain) sequence together with its context. Deletions cut 3 bases from V and 4 bases from J, with 15 bases between. This CDR3 comprises 15 residues. The germline V gene encodes CDR1 KGHDR and CDR2 SFDVKD. For the second PCR, which ran for about 7 to 11 cycles, a sample-barcoded 5' primer and a J-beta primer mix were used. A single record per CDR3 protein comes from TCRdb applying MiXCR to the 5' RACE reads. The data show around 700,000 distinct CDR3 sequences, approximately 25% seen once. The entry originates in a study of blood T cells in healthy people across ages. The sample was also reused in another study, on T cells of mothers and their children. From that report: Related mother and child pairs showed slightly greater overlap (not significant) than unrelated pairs did.

Material: blood. The chain combines TRBV24-1 with TRBJ2-7; tentative D call: TRBD2 (5 bases). This TCR was sampled from a boy younger than 18 in good health. The CDR3 nucleotides read TGTGCCACCAGTGATGGGCGGGCAGGCTGGTACGAGCAGTACTTC. Translated, it gives CATSDGRAGWYEQYF.